This entry is about one T cell receptor (beta chain). Its specificity is not known. The data were taken from a study of T cell clones after liver transplantation. Data came from immunoSEQ multiplex PCR; TCRdb stores just in-frame clones and leaves some out. The sample contains tens of thousands of clones, 80% to 85% of which appear only once. Study-wide results and limits: The donor-reactive repertoire was only partly measurable in two subjects, lacking donor cells.

The CDR3 has 18 amino acids. The germline CDR1 and CDR2 sequences are LGHNA and YNFKEQ. Germline trimming cut 0 bases from V and 0 bases from J; bases unmatched to any gene: 7. The sample consisted of CD4+ T cells from blood, taken 45 to 46 months after liver transplant. The receptor comes from a human patient who received a liver transplant. Part of the T cells may come from the graft donor. The chain joins TRBV4-2 to TRBJ1-3, with 8 bases aligning to TRBD1. This CDR3 reads CASSQDLIQGVSGNTIYF. DNA for the CDR3: TGTGCCAGCAGCCAAGATCTCATACAGGGGGTCTCTGGAAACACCATATATTTT.